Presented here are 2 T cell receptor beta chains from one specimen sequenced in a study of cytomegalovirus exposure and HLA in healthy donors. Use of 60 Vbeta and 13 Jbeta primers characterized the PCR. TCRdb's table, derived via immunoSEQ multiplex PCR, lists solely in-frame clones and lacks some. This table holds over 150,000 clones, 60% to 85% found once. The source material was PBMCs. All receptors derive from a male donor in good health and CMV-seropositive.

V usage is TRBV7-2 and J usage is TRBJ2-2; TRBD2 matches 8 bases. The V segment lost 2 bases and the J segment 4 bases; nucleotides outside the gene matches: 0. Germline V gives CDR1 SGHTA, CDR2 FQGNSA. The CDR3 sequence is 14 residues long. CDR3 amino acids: CASSLRGGTGELFF. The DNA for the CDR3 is TGTGCCAGCAGCTTACGGGGGGGCACCGGGGAGCTGTTTTTT.

The CDR3 DNA sequence: TGTGCCAGCAATAGACTAGCGGGGGGGAGGAACATTCAGTACTTC. This codes for CASNRLAGGRNIQYF. This chain uses TRBV2 with TRBJ2-4; TRBD2 matches at 14 bases. Germline V CDR1 and CDR2: SNHLY, FYNNEI. The CDR3 has 15 residues. Trimming cost V 7 bases and J 7 bases; bases outside gene matches: 6.